These T cell receptor beta chains were read from a single sample in a study of T cell responses to AZD1222 COVID-19 vaccine. Sequenced by immunoSEQ multiplex PCR; TCRdb stores in-frame clones only, minus some. This table holds around 190,000 clones, around 92% found once. This specimen was peripheral blood, taken on day 0 of AZD1222 vaccination. All receptors come from an adult in good health. Each CDR3 is given without its conserved first and last residue.

V gene: TRBV7-2
J gene: TRBJ2-4
CDR3 protein: ASSPHGTGDIQY

V gene: TRBV9
J gene: TRBJ2-2
CDR3 protein: ASSLGQVSFAGELF

V gene: TRBV6-5
J gene: TRBJ1-2
CDR3 protein: ASSRTGYSYGYT

V gene: TRBV10-2
J gene: TRBJ1-1
CDR3 protein: ASSVSSSNTEAF

V gene: TRBV7-9
J gene: TRBJ2-4
CDR3 protein: ASVPTAKNIQY

V gene: TRBV5-1
J gene: TRBJ1-4
CDR3 protein: ASSFGTGAIRELF

V gene: TRBV12-3/TRBV12-4
J gene: TRBJ2-2
CDR3 protein: ASSFQGTGELF

V gene: TRBV6-6
J gene: TRBJ2-3
CDR3 protein: ATLDRLTDTQY

V gene: TRBV5-1
J gene: TRBJ2-2
CDR3 protein: ASSLGGRLTSNTGELF

V gene: TRBV15
J gene: TRBJ2-2
CDR3 protein: ATSRVPGAGELF

V gene: TRBV7-3
J gene: TRBJ2-7
CDR3 protein: ASSAQGERGEQY

V gene: TRBV4-1
J gene: TRBJ2-5
CDR3 protein: ASSHDGTGEETQY

V gene: TRBV29-1
J gene: TRBJ1-5
CDR3 protein: SVAGPGSNQPQH

V gene: TRBV4-3
J gene: TRBJ1-5
CDR3 protein: ASSQGTGDNQPQH

V gene: TRBV7-2
J gene: TRBJ2-7
CDR3 protein: ASSFKPSSYEQY

V gene: TRBV27
J gene: TRBJ2-7
CDR3 protein: ASSFGQGASYEQY

V gene: TRBV6-1
J gene: TRBJ2-1
CDR3 protein: ASSEPGGNEQF

V gene: TRBV27
J gene: TRBJ1-6
CDR3 protein: ASSLSGGWSPLH

V gene: TRBV6-1
J gene: TRBJ1-1
CDR3 protein: ASSEAGDTEAF

V gene: TRBV9
J gene: TRBJ2-1
CDR3 protein: ASSVVSRGDYNEQF

V gene: TRBV27
J gene: TRBJ1-6
CDR3 protein: ASSPLFDRGNSPLH

V gene: TRBV28
J gene: TRBJ1-1
CDR3 protein: ASTTAGEGGNTEAF

V gene: TRBV29-1
J gene: TRBJ2-1
CDR3 protein: SAPALTYNEQF

V gene: TRBV14
J gene: TRBJ2-1
CDR3 protein: ASSIGDYNEQF

V gene: TRBV5-1
J gene: TRBJ1-2
CDR3 protein: ASSSRAEEVAYT

V gene: TRBV7-3
J gene: TRBJ1-3
CDR3 protein: ASSPTGDGNTIY

V gene: TRBV20-1
J gene: TRBJ1-5
CDR3 protein: SASSPGTFNQPQH

V gene: TRBV6-5
J gene: TRBJ1-2
CDR3 protein: ASSPQLRSNYGYT

V gene: TRBV5-1
J gene: TRBJ2-2
CDR3 protein: ASGGLAENTGELF

V gene: TRBV14
J gene: TRBJ1-1
CDR3 protein: ASSQGGPGIAF

V gene: TRBV10-2
J gene: TRBJ1-1
CDR3 protein: ASSLDRGTEAF

V gene: TRBV5-1
J gene: TRBJ1-6
CDR3 protein: ATRQEMNSPLH

V gene: TRBV6-2/TRBV6-3
J gene: TRBJ2-7
CDR3 protein: ASSYRMTGSYSYEQY

V gene: TRBV3-1/TRBV3-2
J gene: TRBJ1-1
CDR3 protein: ASSQGLNTEAF

V gene: TRBV6-5
J gene: TRBJ1-1
CDR3 protein: ASSYSGAGELGAF

V gene: TRBV3-1/TRBV3-2
J gene: TRBJ2-1
CDR3 protein: ASSQRDRAF

V gene: TRBV7-3
J gene: TRBJ2-3
CDR3 protein: ASSSPRADTQY

V gene: TRBV4-1
J gene: TRBJ1-6
CDR3 protein: ASSQDGAGSSYNSPLH

V gene: TRBV18
J gene: TRBJ1-1
CDR3 protein: ASSPLTGPQNTEAF

V gene: TRBV7-2
J gene: TRBJ1-5
CDR3 protein: ASSLDTAINQPQH

V gene: TRBV6-2/TRBV6-3
J gene: TRBJ1-4
CDR3 protein: ASSDRVYEKLF

V gene: TRBV10-3
J gene: TRBJ2-1
CDR3 protein: AISEGLAGGSSYNEQF